The present T cell receptor (beta chain) was sequenced within a study of CD8 T cells in Susac syndrome (dated by TCRdb to between 2018 and 2021). About the study as a whole: Repertoire sequencing was used to test whether CD8+ T cell activation and differentiation in Susac syndrome was antigen driven.

RNA was extracted with the RNeasy kit and roughly 0.5 to 1 ug was reverse transcribed using random hexamers. The immunoSEQ multiplex PCR assay, which covers 54 Vbeta and 13 Jbeta segments, was used to amplify TCR beta CDR3 regions. Bias from PCR amplification was corrected by using a synthetic template baseline for primer optimization and for computational correction. As for how the authors treated the data: Reads were annotated to V, D and J genes according to IMGT and were analyzed with immunoSEQ Analyzer, with only productive sequences retained. Clonality was calculated as one minus the Shannon entropy normalized by log2 of the number of productive unique sequences. For each patient and control, public and private clones were evaluated within the 100 most prevalent clones. A clone was defined as Susac-specific if it was absent from the healthy and MS cohorts, from some 1,100 published viral clones and from other ImmuneACCESS disease sequences. The public sequencing data were trimmed at Q25 with fastp and processed into clonotypes with MiXCR by TCRdb, which kept only in-frame beta chains. Every distinct CDR3 protein forms one entry, paired with its most common genes and DNA. The V and J calls here are based on TCRdb, not the publication. A total of more than 250,000 distinct CDR3 sequences appear in this sample, just over 90% of them only once. The ten largest account for roughly 0.059% of the sample.

The CDR3 runs 16 amino acids, cysteine and phenylalanine included. CDR3 DNA is the only sequence kept; it has 48 bases, read in frame from the first base. The germline ends are 8 bases apart after V is trimmed by 2 bases and J by 0 bases. CDR1 and CDR2, looked up from the germline V gene, are LGHNA and YSLEER. Study-level results and caveats: The TCR sequencing and HLA analysis was acknowledged to have included a relatively small number of individuals.

Notes on this clonotype: Its antigen remains undetermined. No base quality information exists; no much larger clone differs at one position.

Peripheral blood CD8+ and CD4+ T cells from healthy donors, Susac syndrome patients and multiple sclerosis patients were profiled by high-throughput TCR beta sequencing. The multiple sclerosis controls were treatment-naive patients whose relapsing-remitting disease, either stable or active, fulfilled the revised McDonald criteria. CD8+ TEMRA cells were enriched by FACS, while bulk CD8+ and CD4+ T cells were purified by magnetic negative isolation. Blood was collected in EDTA tubes and processed within 24 hours, with PBMCs isolated through density gradient centrifugation. PBMCs destined for TCR sequencing were cryopreserved in liquid nitrogen and later thawed in a 37 °C water bath. The sorted or isolated CD4+, CD8+ and CD8+ TEMRA cells reached a purity of at least 90%.

The receptor was isolated from a human donor with multiple sclerosis. The V and J genes are TRBV4-3 and TRBJ2-6; no D segment can be confidently identified. The specimen was CD4+ T cells from PBMCs. In nucleotide form, the sequence is TGCGCCAGCAGCCAACTAAGGGCCTCTGGGGCCAACGTCCTGACTTTC. The translation is CASSQLRASGANVLTF.